The clone carrying this T cell receptor (beta chain) has just a few counts. Its antigen is not known. The junction differs from germline at one of its ends, possibly a read error. The data were taken from a study of regulatory T cells. There are 14 residues in the CDR3. Germline CDR1 reads MDHEN; CDR2 reads SYDVKM. Overall study results and limits: In CD3G-deficient patients, conventional CD4+ T cells were enriched for hydrophobic CDR3 residues at positions 6 and 7. Regulatory T cells showed the strongest V-J pair restriction and V/J gene skewing among patient repertoires.

The PCR used 52 TRBV and 13 TRBJ primers. The data were produced by immunoSEQ multiplex PCR, yet TCRdb's version contains in-frame clones alone and is incomplete. The top ten clones hold around 8% of a sample with more than 15,000 clones, approximately 82% of them seen once. Autoimmunity was present in every CD3G-deficient patient, worse in two. Patients aged 2 to 39 years had fewer naive T cells. Sorting split CD4+ cells into CD25-high CD127-low Tregs and CD25-low CD127-high conventional T cells. This rearrangement joins TRBV28 to TRBJ2-7; D assignment may be TRBD1 or TRBD2 (5 bases each). The sequence was collected from a person under 45 with CD3G deficiency. The sequenced sample was conventional CD4+ T cells sorted from blood. The CDR3 region is CASSEDRDRDLTDF. The CDR3 DNA follows: TGTGCCAGCAGTGAAGACCGGGATAGGGACCTAACCGACTTC.